This is a list of T cell receptor beta chains from one sample in a study of a mutant IDH1 vaccine in newly diagnosed glioma. This table comes from immunoSEQ multiplex PCR, and its TCRdb copy is limited to in-frame clones, with some not included. The data contain 55,000 or so clones, roughly 91% of them singletons. No antigen has been assigned to these receptors. The sample here was PBMCs, taken from a glioma patient whose treatment included an IDH1 peptide vaccine. These receptors were obtained from a man aged 50-60 years with glioma. Each CDR3 is given with its conserved first and last residue. A D gene is named only where the DNA matches it firmly. Not every row has a clone size; where given, it reads once, few, many or a size class.

TRBD2 TRBJ2-1 TRBV7-8 - TGTGCCAGCAGACCCCGTGGGAGCGGGGGAATAAATGAGCAGTTCTTC CASRPRGSGGINEQFF
- TRBJ1-3 TRBV5-5 once TGTGCCAGCAGCTTGCGCGGCCCCGTAGGAAACACCATATATTTT CASSLRGPVGNTIYF
TRBD2 TRBJ2-3 TRBV10-3 - TGTGCCACCGCTTGGGACTATCAACAAGATACGCAGTATTTT CATAWDYQQDTQYF
TRBD1 TRBJ2-3 TRBV29-1 - TGCAGCGTTGAGTTCATAAGGGGGCCAGATACGCAGTATTTT CSVEFIRGPDTQYF
- TRBJ1-1 TRBV28 - TGTGCCAGCAGGCCGAGGAACACTGAAGCTTTCTTT CASRPRNTEAFF
- TRBJ1-3 TRBV4-2 - TGTGCCAGCAGCCAAGAGTTAATACTGGGGCCGGGAGGAAACACCATATATTTT CASSQELILGPGGNTIYF
- TRBJ2-6 TRBV7-9 - TGTGCCAGCAGCTCTGTGTTTGATCCAGGGGAGTCTGGGGCCAACGTCCTGACTTTC CASSSVFDPGESGANVLTF
- TRBJ1-5 TRBV19 - TGTGCCAGCAACCGGGCGACGGAGACCAATCAGCCCCAGCATTTT CASNRATETNQPQHF
TRBD2 TRBJ2-5 TRBV7-2 - TGTGCCAGCAGCGCCGCTGGACTAGCGGCAGAGACCCAGTACTTC CASSAAGLAAETQYF
- TRBJ1-4 TRBV7-9 once TGTGCCAGCAGCCCCAACAGGTATAATGAAAAACTGTTTTTT CASSPNRYNEKLFF
TRBD2 TRBJ2-2 TRBV7-3 - TGTGCCAGCAGCTTATCTAGGAGGGAGCGGGAGGGCCACACCGGGGAGCTGTTTTTT CASSLSRREREGHTGELFF
TRBD1 TRBJ1-5 TRBV2 few TGTGCCAGCAGCGGGGACAGAAGCAATCAGCCCCAGCATTTT CASSGDRSNQPQHF
TRBD1 TRBJ1-4 TRBV15 - TGTGCCACCAGCAGAGGACAGGGGTTTGAAAAACTGTTTTTT CATSRGQGFEKLFF
- TRBJ1-5 TRBV5-1 - TGCGCCAGCAGCTGGGGGGGAGATGGATCGGGCAATCAGCCCCAGCATTTT CASSWGGDGSGNQPQHF
- TRBJ1-6 TRBV4-2 - TGTGCCAGCAGCCAAGGCCTGGCAGATAATTCACCCCTCCACTTT CASSQGLADNSPLHF
- TRBJ2-7 TRBV4-3 - TGCGCCAGCAGCCAAGAGACGACCCCCGGGGGGCAGTTCGAGCAGTACTTC CASSQETTPGGQFEQYF
- TRBJ1-1 TRBV20-1 - TGCAGTGCTAGAATATGGACTGAAGCTTTCTTT CSARIWTEAFF
- TRBJ2-3 TRBV9 - TGTGCCAGCAGCCTGGGACCAGGGGTAGATACGCAGTATTTT CASSLGPGVDTQYF
- TRBJ2-1 TRBV4-3 - TGCGCCAGCAGCCAAGCTGGAGGGGCCGGTTACAATGAGCAGTTCTTC CASSQAGGAGYNEQFF
- TRBJ1-6 TRBV5-4 - TGTGCCAGCAGCCTGGACGGTGAACCCCTCCACTTT CASSLDGEPLHF
- TRBJ2-7 TRBV7-8 - TGTGCCAGCAGCTTATGGCAGGGAGGCCACGAGCAGTACTTC CASSLWQGGHEQYF
- TRBJ2-5 TRBV6-5 - TGTGCCAGCAGTTACTTGGGCGTACAAGAGACCCAGTACTTC CASSYLGVQETQYF
TRBD1 TRBJ2-2 TRBV2 - TGTGCCAGCAGGGGGACAGCGAACACCGGGGAGCTGTTTTTT CASRGTANTGELFF
- TRBJ1-1 TRBV10-3 - TGTGCCATCAGTGAGTCAGGTGGAGCGGGCCGGACTGCGGCTTTCTTT CAISESGGAGRTAAFF
TRBD1 TRBJ2-7 TRBV6-5 - TGTGCCAGCAAGGGACAGGCCTTTAGCTCCTACGAGCAGTACTTC CASKGQAFSSYEQYF
TRBD1 TRBJ1-6 TRBV4-3 - TGCGCCAGCAGCCAAGATTTCGGACAGGGCAAATTTAATTCACCCCTCCACTTT CASSQDFGQGKFNSPLHF
- TRBJ2-3 TRBV4-2 once TGTGCCAGCAGCCAAGATGAGTACACAGATACGCAGTATTTT CASSQDEYTDTQYF
- TRBJ2-3 TRBV9 once TGTGCCAGCCGGGGCACAGATACGCAGTATTTT CASRGTDTQYF
TRBD2 TRBJ2-5 TRBV5-1 once TGCGCCAGCAGCAAGCGGGGGGGCGATGTTCGAGAGACCCAGTACTTC CASSKRGGDVRETQYF
- TRBJ2-2 TRBV2 - TGTGCCAGCAAGGTAGAGCAGGGGAGCACCGGGGAGCTGTTTTTT CASKVEQGSTGELFF
TRBD2 TRBJ2-5 TRBV7-2 - TGTGCCAGCAGCACGGGACTAGCGGGCCCCCAAGAGACCCAGTACTTC CASSTGLAGPQETQYF
- TRBJ1-2 TRBV4-1 - TGCGCCAGCAGCCGCGACTCGACAGATACGAGCTATGGCTACACCTTC CASSRDSTDTSYGYTF
- TRBJ2-7 TRBV5-6 - TGTGCCAGCAGCTCCCCGGGACAAGCAACCGGGGAGTACTTC CASSSPGQATGEYF
- TRBJ1-1 TRBV5-1 - TGCGCCAGCAGACCCGGGATCGGGAACACTGAAGCTTTCTTT CASRPGIGNTEAFF
- TRBJ2-2 TRBV19 - TGTGCCAGTAGTATAGAGGCAGGGCGGGTGACCGGGGAGCTGTTTTTT CASSIEAGRVTGELFF
TRBD2 TRBJ2-5 TRBV29-1 - TGCAGCGTTGAACTAGCGGTCTACCAAGAGACCCAGTACTTC CSVELAVYQETQYF
- TRBJ2-5 TRBV19 - TGTGCCAGTAGTATGGGGTTTCAAGAGACCCAGTACTTC CASSMGFQETQYF
- TRBJ2-7 TRBV25-1 - TGTGCCAGCAGTGGTCGGTACGAGCAGTACTTC CASSGRYEQYF
- TRBJ2-3 TRBV27 - TGTGCCAGCAGTTTATCGCCGGGCACGCAGTATTTT CASSLSPGTQYF
- TRBJ1-2 TRBV10-3 - TGTGCCATCACCAACGGGCAGGTTAGCTATGGCTACACCTTC CAITNGQVSYGYTF
TRBD2 TRBJ2-3 TRBV14 - TGTGCCAGCAGCCCCCAAGGTAGCGGGGCAGGAGATACGCAGTATTTT CASSPQGSGAGDTQYF
TRBD2 TRBJ2-1 TRBV7-6 - TGTGCCAGCAGCTCGCTAGCGGAGCGGGGCAATGAGCAGTTCTTC CASSSLAERGNEQFF
- TRBJ1-1 TRBV5-8 - TGTGCCAGCAGCAAACAGGGCCGGGGCACTGAAGCTTTCTTT CASSKQGRGTEAFF
TRBD1 TRBJ1-2 TRBV7-9 once TGTGCCAGCATTCACACCGGACAGGGGGCCCGGTACACCTTC CASIHTGQGARYTF
- TRBJ2-1 TRBV4-2 - TGTGCCAGCAGCCTTATAGGGCTTTCCTACAATGAGCAGTTCTTC CASSLIGLSYNEQFF
TRBD1 TRBJ2-1 TRBV28 - TGTGCCAGCAGTACCGGGACAGTAGCCAATGAGCAGTTCTTC CASSTGTVANEQFF
TRBD1 TRBJ2-7 TRBV7-2 - TGTGCCAGCAGTCCGGACAGGGCCGGGCAGTACTTC CASSPDRAGQYF
- TRBJ1-1 TRBV7-9 - TGTGCCAGCAGCCGTTCAGGATTAAACTCTGAAGCTTTCTTT CASSRSGLNSEAFF
- TRBJ2-1 TRBV6-5 once TGTGCCAGCAGTTACGCAGGGGAAAATGAGCAGTTCTTC CASSYAGENEQFF
TRBD2 TRBJ2-1 TRBV30 - TGTGCCTGGAGCCCTAGCGGCCACTACAATGAGCAGTTCTTC CAWSPSGHYNEQFF
- TRBJ2-3 TRBV2 - TGTGCCAGCAGGACCCTAGATACGCAGTATTTT CASRTLDTQYF
- TRBJ2-1 TRBV9 - TGTGCCAGCAGCGTCACTTCCAACGGTCCCAATGAGCAGTTCTTC CASSVTSNGPNEQFF